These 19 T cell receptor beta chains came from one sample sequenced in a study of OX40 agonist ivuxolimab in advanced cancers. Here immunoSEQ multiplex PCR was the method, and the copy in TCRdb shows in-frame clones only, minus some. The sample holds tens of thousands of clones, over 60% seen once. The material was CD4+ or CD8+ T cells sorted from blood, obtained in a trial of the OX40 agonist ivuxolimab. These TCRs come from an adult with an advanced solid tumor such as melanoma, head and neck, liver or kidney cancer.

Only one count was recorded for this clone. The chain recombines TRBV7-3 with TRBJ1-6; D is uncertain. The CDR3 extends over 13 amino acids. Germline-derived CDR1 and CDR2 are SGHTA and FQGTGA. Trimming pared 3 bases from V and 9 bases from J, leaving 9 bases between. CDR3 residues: CASSLGGGSPLHF. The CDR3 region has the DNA TGTGCCAGCAGCTTGGGCGGAGGTTCACCCCTCCACTTT.

CDR3 sequence: CAWSVRIRDSSKLMNTEAFF. The CDR3 DNA sequence: TGTGCCTGGAGTGTAAGGATCAGGGACAGCTCCAAACTGATGAACACTGAAGCTTTCTTT. The chain couples TRBV30 to TRBJ1-1, with TRBD1 matching over 7 bases. J gave up 0 bases and V 0 bases, and 19 bases lay outside the gene matches. Germline values: CDR1 GTSNPN, CDR2 SVGIG (reference sequence). The CDR3 is made up of 20 amino acids.

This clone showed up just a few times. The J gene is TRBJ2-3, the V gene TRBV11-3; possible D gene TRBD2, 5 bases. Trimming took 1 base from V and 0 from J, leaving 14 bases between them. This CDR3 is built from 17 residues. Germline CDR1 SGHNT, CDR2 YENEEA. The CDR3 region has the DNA TGTGCCAGCAGCTTAGGTCGGAGGTTTTCTAGCACAGATACGCAGTATTTT. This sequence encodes CASSLGRRFSSTDTQYF.

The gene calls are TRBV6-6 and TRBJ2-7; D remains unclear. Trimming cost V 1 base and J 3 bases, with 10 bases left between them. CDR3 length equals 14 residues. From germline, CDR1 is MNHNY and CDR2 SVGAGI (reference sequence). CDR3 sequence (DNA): TGTGCCAGCAGTTACTTGGGGTCAGGCTACGAGCAGTACTTC. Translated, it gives CASSYLGSGYEQYF.

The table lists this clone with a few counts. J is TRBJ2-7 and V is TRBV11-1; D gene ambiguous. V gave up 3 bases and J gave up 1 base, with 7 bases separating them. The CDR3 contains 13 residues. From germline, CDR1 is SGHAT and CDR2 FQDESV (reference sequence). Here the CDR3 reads CASSLGSSYEQYF. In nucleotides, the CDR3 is TGTGCCAGCAGCTTGGGCAGTTCCTACGAGCAGTACTTC.

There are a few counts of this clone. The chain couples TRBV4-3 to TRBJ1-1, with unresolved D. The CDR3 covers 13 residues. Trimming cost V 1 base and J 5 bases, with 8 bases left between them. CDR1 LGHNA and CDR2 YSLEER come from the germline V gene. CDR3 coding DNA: TGCGCCAGCAGCCAAGTCAGCTGGACTGAAGCTTTCTTT. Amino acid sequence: CASSQVSWTEAFF.

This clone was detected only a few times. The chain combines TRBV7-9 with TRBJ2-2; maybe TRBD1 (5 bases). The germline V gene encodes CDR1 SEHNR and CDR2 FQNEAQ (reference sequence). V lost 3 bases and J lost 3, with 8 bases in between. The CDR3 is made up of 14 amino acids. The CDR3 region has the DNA TGTGCCAGCAGCTTCGACAGTTACACCGGGGAGCTGTTTTTT. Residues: CASSFDSYTGELFF.

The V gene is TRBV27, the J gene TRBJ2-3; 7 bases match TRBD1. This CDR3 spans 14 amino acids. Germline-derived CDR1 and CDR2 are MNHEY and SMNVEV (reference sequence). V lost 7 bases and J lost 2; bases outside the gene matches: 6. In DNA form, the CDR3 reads TGTGCCAGCACTATGGGACAGCTCACAGATACGCAGTATTTT. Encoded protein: CASTMGQLTDTQYF.

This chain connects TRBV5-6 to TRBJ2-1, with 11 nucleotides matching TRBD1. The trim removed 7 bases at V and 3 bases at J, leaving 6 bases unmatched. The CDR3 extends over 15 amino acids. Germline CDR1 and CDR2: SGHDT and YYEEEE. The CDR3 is CASGRDRGNYNEQFF. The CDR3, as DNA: TGTGCCAGCGGCCGGGACAGGGGGAACTACAATGAGCAGTTCTTC.

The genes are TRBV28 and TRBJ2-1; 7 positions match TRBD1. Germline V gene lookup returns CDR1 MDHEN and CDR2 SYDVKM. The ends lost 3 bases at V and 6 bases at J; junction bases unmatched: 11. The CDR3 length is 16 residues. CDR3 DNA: TGTGCCAGCAGTTTGGGTGACAGGGAAATCCGCAATGAGCAGTTCTTC. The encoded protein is CASSLGDREIRNEQFF. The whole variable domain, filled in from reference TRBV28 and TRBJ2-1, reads DVKVTQSSRYLVKRTGEKVFLECVQDMDHENMFWYRQDPGLGLRLIYFSYDVKMKEKGDIPEGYSVSREKKERFSLILESASTNQTSMYLCASSLGDREIRNEQFFGPGTRLTVL.

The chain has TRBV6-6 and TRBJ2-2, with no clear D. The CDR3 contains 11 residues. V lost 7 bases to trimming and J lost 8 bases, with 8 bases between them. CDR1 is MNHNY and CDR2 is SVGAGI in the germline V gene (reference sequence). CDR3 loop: CASTYGGELFF. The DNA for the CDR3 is TGTGCCAGCACTTATGGGGGGGAGCTGTTTTTT.

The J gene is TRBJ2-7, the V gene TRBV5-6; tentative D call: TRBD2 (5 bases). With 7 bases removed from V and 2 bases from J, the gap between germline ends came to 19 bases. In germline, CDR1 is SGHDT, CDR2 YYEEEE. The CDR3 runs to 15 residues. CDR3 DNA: TGTGCCAGCCGGCCTCGGAACGGGGAACCCTACGAGCAGTACTTC. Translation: CASRPRNGEPYEQYF.

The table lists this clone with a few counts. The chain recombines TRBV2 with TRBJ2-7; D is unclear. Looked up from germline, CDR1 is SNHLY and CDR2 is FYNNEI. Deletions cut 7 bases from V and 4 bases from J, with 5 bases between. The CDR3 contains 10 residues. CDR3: CASMRYEQYF. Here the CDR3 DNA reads TGTGCCAGCATGAGGTACGAGCAGTACTTC.

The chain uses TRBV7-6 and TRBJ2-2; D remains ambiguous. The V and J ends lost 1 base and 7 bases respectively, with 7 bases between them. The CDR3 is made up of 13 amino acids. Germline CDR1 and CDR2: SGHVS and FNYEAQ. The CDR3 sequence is CASSLVVGGELFF. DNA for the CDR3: TGTGCCAGCAGCTTAGTCGTGGGCGGGGAGCTGTTTTTT.

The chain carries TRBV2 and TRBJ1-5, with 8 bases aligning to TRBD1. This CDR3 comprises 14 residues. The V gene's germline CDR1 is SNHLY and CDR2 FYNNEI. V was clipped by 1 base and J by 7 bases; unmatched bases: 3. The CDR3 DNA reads TGTGCCAGCAGTGAAGGGACAGGGCACCAGCCCCAGCATTTT. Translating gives CASSEGTGHQPQHF. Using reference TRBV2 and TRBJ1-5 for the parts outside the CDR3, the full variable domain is EPEVTQTPSHQVTQMGQEVILRCVPISNHLYFYWYRQILGQKVEFLVSFYNNEISEKSEIFDDQFSVERPDGSNFTLKIRSTKLEDSAMYFCASSEGTGHQPQHFGDGTRLSIL.

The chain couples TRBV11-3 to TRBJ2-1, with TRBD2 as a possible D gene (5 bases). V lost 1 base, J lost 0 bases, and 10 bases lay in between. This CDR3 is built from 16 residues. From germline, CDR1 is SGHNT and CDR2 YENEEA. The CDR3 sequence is CASSLVLGGSYNEQFF. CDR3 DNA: TGTGCCAGCAGCTTAGTCCTAGGAGGCTCCTACAATGAGCAGTTCTTC.

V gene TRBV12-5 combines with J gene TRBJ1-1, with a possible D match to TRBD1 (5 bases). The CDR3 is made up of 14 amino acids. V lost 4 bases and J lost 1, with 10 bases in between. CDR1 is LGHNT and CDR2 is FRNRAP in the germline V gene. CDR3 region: CASGYQGGNTEAFF. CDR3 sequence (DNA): TGTGCTAGTGGTTATCAGGGTGGGAACACTGAAGCTTTCTTT. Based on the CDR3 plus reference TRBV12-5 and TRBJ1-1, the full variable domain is DARVTQTPRHKVTEMGQEVTMRCQPILGHNTVFWYRQTMMQGLELLAYFRNRAPLDDSGMPKDRFSAEMPDATLATLKIQPSEPRDSAVYFCASGYQGGNTEAFFGQGTRLTVV.

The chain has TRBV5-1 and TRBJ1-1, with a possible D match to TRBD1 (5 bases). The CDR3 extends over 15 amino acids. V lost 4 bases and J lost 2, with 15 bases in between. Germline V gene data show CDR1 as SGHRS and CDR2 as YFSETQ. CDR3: CASSPLRGVNTEAFF. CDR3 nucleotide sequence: TGCGCCAGCAGCCCCCTTCGGGGGGTTAACACTGAAGCTTTCTTT.

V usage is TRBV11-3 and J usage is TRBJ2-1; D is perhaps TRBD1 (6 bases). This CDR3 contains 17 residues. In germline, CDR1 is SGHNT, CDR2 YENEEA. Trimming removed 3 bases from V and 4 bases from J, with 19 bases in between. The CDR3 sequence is CASSFRSPGHLYNEQFF. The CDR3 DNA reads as TGTGCCAGCAGCTTTCGTAGCCCGGGACACCTATACAATGAGCAGTTCTTC. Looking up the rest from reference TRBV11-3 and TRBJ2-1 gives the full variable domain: EAGVVQSPRYKIIEKKQPVAFWCNPISGHNTLYWYLQNLGQGPELLIRYENEEAVDDSQLPKDRFSAERLKGVDSTLKIQPAELGDSAVYLCASSFRSPGHLYNEQFFGPGTRLTVL.